This entry lists 30 T cell receptor beta chains sequenced from one sample in a study of T cell responses to AZD1222 COVID-19 vaccine. Using immunoSEQ multiplex PCR, the repertoire was profiled, and TCRdb retains in-frame clones only, with some absent. The repertoire consists of more than 150,000 clones, with 94% occurring once and the leading ten covering 1.5% to 2%. The sample in question was peripheral blood, obtained 28 days after the second AZD1222 dose. The receptor source for this set is an adult who received the AZD1222 COVID-19 vaccine.

The rearrangement uses TRBV25-1 and TRBJ1-4; D ambiguous. The CDR3 is made up of 14 amino acids. Trimming pared 3 bases from V and 5 bases from J, leaving 10 bases between. The germline CDR1 and CDR2 sequences are MGHDK and SYGVNS. The CDR3 nucleotides read TGTGCCAGCAGTGATCGGGTACTCAATGAAAAACTGTTTTTT. Translating gives CASSDRVLNEKLFF. The full variable domain, rest sourced from reference TRBV25-1 and TRBJ1-4, is EADIYQTPRYLVIGTGKKITLECSQTMGHDKMYWYQQDPGMELHLIHYSYGVNSTEKGDLSSESTVSRIRTEHFPLTLESARPSHTSQYLCASSDRVLNEKLFFGSGTQLSVL.

CDR3 nucleotides: TGTGCCAGCGGCCAGTCCCCCCGCTCTAACTATGGCTACACCTTC. This translates into CASGQSPRSNYGYTF. This sequence joins TRBV27 and TRBJ1-2, with D hard to call. The length of the CDR3 is 15 residues. The germline V gene has CDR1 MNHEY and CDR2 SMNVEV (reference sequence). Trimming stripped 8 bases from V and 0 bases from J, with 16 bases between.

V usage is TRBV11-1 and J usage is TRBJ2-5; no definite D call. The CDR3 sequence is 14 residues long. The V gene lost 3 bases and the J gene lost 5 bases, with 13 bases spanning the gap. Germline V gives CDR1 SGHAT, CDR2 FQDESV (reference sequence). In DNA form, the CDR3 reads TGTGCCAGCAGCTTTGGCAGGTCCTTGGAGACCCAGTACTTC. Amino acids: CASSFGRSLETQYF.

This clone appeared a single time. This sequence joins TRBV19 and TRBJ2-7; 7 nucleotides align to TRBD2. The V gene's germline CDR1 is LNHDA and CDR2 SQIVND (reference sequence). The CDR3 runs 16 residues. V trimming: 1 base; J trimming: 0 bases; junction bases outside the gene matches: 6. CDR3 in amino acids: CASSIGGGSISYEQYF. The CDR3 region has the DNA TGTGCCAGTAGTATAGGTGGCGGGAGCATCTCCTACGAGCAGTACTTC. The full variable domain, in which reference TRBV19 and TRBJ2-7 provide the parts outside the CDR3, is DGGITQSPKYLFRKEGQNVTLSCEQNLNHDAMYWYRQDPGQGLRLIYYSQIVNDFQKGDIAEGYSVSREKKESFPLTVTSAQKNPTAFYLCASSIGGGSISYEQYFGPGTRLTVT.

The rearrangement links TRBV27 to TRBJ1-6; 9 positions match TRBD1. J lost 3 bases, V lost 6 bases, and 3 bases had no gene match. The germline gives CDR1 MNHEY, CDR2 SMNVEV (reference sequence). This CDR3 comprises 15 residues. CDR3 amino acids: CASSKTGGYNSPLHF. CDR3 sequence (DNA): TGTGCCAGCAGCAAGACAGGGGGCTATAATTCACCCCTCCACTTT.

The genes are TRBV6-1 and TRBJ2-7, with D uncertain. Trimming stripped 3 bases from V and 2 bases from J, with 17 bases between. Germline CDR1 MNHNS, CDR2 SASEGT. The CDR3 loop spans 16 amino acids. The CDR3 reads CASSDPLGRYTYEQYF. In nucleotides, the CDR3 is TGTGCCAGCAGTGACCCCTTGGGTAGGTACACCTACGAGCAGTACTTC.

The gene calls are TRBV5-1 and TRBJ2-2, with 7 bases that match TRBD2. The CDR3 sequence is 14 residues long. Germline values: CDR1 SGHRS, CDR2 YFSETQ. J lost 6 bases, V lost 4 bases, and 6 bases had no gene match. This chain's CDR3 is CASSLGRASGELFF. DNA for the CDR3: TGCGCCAGCAGCCTTGGGAGGGCGTCCGGGGAGCTGTTTTTT.

Comment on this clone: Different DNA sequences within this sample yield the same CDR3. V usage is TRBV12-3 or TRBV12-4 and J usage is TRBJ2-7; 7 bases agree with TRBD1. Trimming removed 6 bases from V and 2 bases from J; junction bases left unmatched: 4. The CDR3 extends over 13 amino acids. The CDR3 is CASRQGQAYEQYF. The CDR3 DNA follows: TGTGCCAGCAGGCAAGGACAGGCCTACGAGCAGTACTTC.

The rearrangement uses TRBV11-2 and TRBJ2-3; 7 bases are a match to TRBD2. V gave up 5 bases and J gave up 5 bases; unmatched junction bases: 13. There are 16 residues in the CDR3. Per the germline V gene, CDR1 is SGHAT and CDR2 is FQNNGV. DNA of the CDR3: TGTGCCAGCAGCGTCCGAGGGGCTAGCGGACAAGATACGCAGTATTTT. Residues: CASSVRGASGQDTQYF.

In nucleotides, the CDR3 is TGTGCCAGCACTGAGTCCTGGGGACAGGGTAGTATCGGTAATGAAAAACTGTTTTTT. This codes for CASTESWGQGSIGNEKLFF. The rearrangement uses TRBV6-1 and TRBJ1-4; 9 nucleotides agree with TRBD1. CDR1 MNHNS and CDR2 SASEGT come from the germline V gene. This CDR3 has 19 amino acids. V shed 7 bases and J 4 bases; nucleotides not matched to a gene: 19.

The DNA for the CDR3 is TGTGCCAGCAGCCTGGGGACAGGGGGCGCGGGTCAGCCCCAGCATTTT. This encodes CASSLGTGGAGQPQHF. The rearrangement links TRBV7-9 to TRBJ1-5, with 12 bases fitting TRBD1. The CDR3 totals 16 residues. Germline V gene sequence: CDR1 SEHNR, CDR2 FQNEAQ (reference sequence). Trimming at V came to 5 bases and at J to 6 bases, leaving 8 bases not matched to a gene.

This clone is a singleton in its sample. This sequence joins TRBV13 and TRBJ1-6; D call uncertain. Trimming shortened V by 2 bases and J by 0 bases, and 11 bases separated the two germline ends. CDR1 and CDR2 from the germline V gene are PRHDT and FYEKMQ (reference sequence). The CDR3 loop spans 17 amino acids. The CDR3 spells CASSLRRVSSYNSPLHF. The CDR3 bases are TGTGCCAGCAGCTTACGAAGGGTCAGCTCCTATAATTCACCCCTCCACTTT.

This chain links TRBV5-1 with TRBJ2-1, with a tentative D call TRBD1 (6 bases). From germline, CDR1 is SGHRS and CDR2 YFSETQ. Trimming removed 4 bases from V and 5 bases from J, with 22 bases in between. The CDR3 covers 17 residues. CDR3 sequence: CASSPGLGHSIDNEQFF. In DNA form, the CDR3 reads TGCGCCAGCAGCCCCGGGCTGGGACACTCAATCGACAATGAGCAGTTCTTC. Complete variable domain (other parts from reference TRBV5-1 and TRBJ2-1): KAGVTQTPRYLIKTRGQQVTLSCSPISGHRSVSWYQQTPGQGLQFLFEYFSETQRNKGNFPGRFSGRQFSNSRSEMNVSTLELGDSALYLCASSPGLGHSIDNEQFFGPGTRLTVL.

The chain is built from TRBV11-2 and TRBJ1-5; 7 bases match TRBD1. CDR1 is SGHAT, CDR2 FQNNGV, per germline. V dropped 5 bases and J dropped 2; count of bases not matched to a gene: 9. The CDR3 runs 16 residues. In DNA form, the CDR3 reads TGTGCCAGCAGCCGAACGACAGGGCCGGGCAATCAGCCCCAGCATTTT. Its protein product is CASSRTTGPGNQPQHF.

The chain couples TRBV5-5 to TRBJ1-1, with D perhaps matching TRBD1 (5 bases). The CDR3 totals 16 residues. CDR1 and CDR2 (germline): SGHKS, YYEKEE (reference sequence). V was pared by 0 bases and J by 6 bases, with 18 bases between. CDR3 sequence reads: CASSLADIPLLSEAFF. The CDR3 nucleotides are TGTGCCAGCAGCTTGGCGGACATCCCTTTGTTGTCTGAAGCTTTCTTT. Filled out from reference TRBV5-5 and TRBJ1-1, the complete variable domain reads DAGVTQSPTHLIKTRGQQVTLRCSPISGHKSVSWYQQVLGQGPQFIFQYYEKEERGRGNFPDRFSARQFPNYSSELNVNALLLGDSALYLCASSLADIPLLSEAFFGQGTRLTVV.

The rearrangement uses TRBV5-1 and TRBJ2-6, with D perhaps TRBD1 (6 bases). The V and J ends lost 4 bases and 2 bases respectively, with 19 bases between them. Germline CDR1 is SGHRS and CDR2 is YFSETQ. The CDR3 runs to 18 residues. For the CDR3, the DNA is TGCGCCAGCAGCCCCTTGCCAGGGGTGATGGCTGGGGCCAACGTCCTGACTTTC. Its translation is CASSPLPGVMAGANVLTF. Using reference TRBV5-1 and TRBJ2-6 for the parts outside the CDR3, the full variable domain is KAGVTQTPRYLIKTRGQQVTLSCSPISGHRSVSWYQQTPGQGLQFLFEYFSETQRNKGNFPGRFSGRQFSNSRSEMNVSTLELGDSALYLCASSPLPGVMAGANVLTFGAGSRLTVL.

This rearrangement joins TRBV7-9 to TRBJ1-2, with 8 bases matching TRBD1. The CDR3 consists of 15 residues. The V gene's germline CDR1 is SEHNR and CDR2 FQNEAQ (reference sequence). V lost 1 base, J lost 4 bases, and 5 bases stayed unmatched. CDR3 sequence reads: CASSLVYRGFYGYTF. The CDR3 nucleotides are TGTGCCAGCAGCTTAGTTTACAGGGGGTTCTATGGCTACACCTTC.

J is TRBJ2-5 and V is TRBV24-1; D perhaps matches TRBD2 (5 bases). The germline gives CDR1 KGHDR, CDR2 SFDVKD. V dropped 2 bases and J dropped 5 bases, with 11 bases sitting between them. CDR3 length: 14 amino acids. This CDR3 reads CATSDSGVQETQYF. CDR3 nucleotide sequence: TGTGCCACCAGTGATTCCGGGGTGCAGGAGACCCAGTACTTC.

The gene calls are TRBV18 and TRBJ1-2; D unresolved. V was pared by 4 bases and J by 5 bases, with 11 bases between. The CDR3 runs 13 residues. Germline lookup yields CDR1 KGHSH and CDR2 LQKENI. CDR3 protein: CASSLDAEYGYTF. CDR3 bases: TGTGCCAGCTCACTAGACGCTGAATATGGCTACACCTTC.

The chain links TRBV7-9 to TRBJ1-1; D might be TRBD1 (6 bases). The ends were cut back, 3 bases at V and 4 bases at J, with 9 bases in the middle. The V gene's germline CDR1 is SEHNR and CDR2 FQNEAQ (reference sequence). CDR3 length equals 13 residues. The chain's CDR3 is CASSLRQVTEAFF. For the CDR3, the DNA is TGTGCCAGCAGCTTGAGACAGGTCACTGAAGCTTTCTTT.

The chain employs TRBV4-1 and TRBJ1-1; tentatively, D is TRBD1 (6 bases). There are 15 residues in the CDR3. V was pared by 2 bases and J by 7 bases, with 17 bases between. Germline V gene data show CDR1 as MGHRA and CDR2 as YSYEKL. The CDR3 region has the DNA TGCGCCAGCAGCCAAAGACAGGTCTCTAAGGGTGAAGCTTTCTTT. Translating it yields CASSQRQVSKGEAFF.

This rearrangement joins TRBV4-3 to TRBJ1-2; no definite D call. Germline V gives CDR1 LGHNA, CDR2 YSLEER. The V end lost 1 base, the J end lost 2 bases, and 8 bases lay between the germline ends. This CDR3 has 14 residues. The DNA of the CDR3 is TGCGCCAGCAGCCAAGCACTGGAGAACTATGGCTACACCTTC. This encodes CASSQALENYGYTF.

The chain links TRBV7-9 to TRBJ2-7; 9 nucleotides align to TRBD2. The V and J ends lost 3 bases and 3 bases, in that order; junction bases with no gene match: 6. CDR1 is SEHNR, CDR2 FQNEAQ, per germline (reference sequence). The CDR3 has 15 amino acids. The CDR3 protein is CASSFAGGPGYEQYF. DNA of the CDR3: TGTGCCAGCAGCTTTGCGGGGGGGCCTGGCTACGAGCAGTACTTC.

On this clone: Other DNA sequences within the sample encode an identical CDR3. The CDR3: CASSSSSRDTF. The CDR3 DNA sequence: TGTGCCAGCAGTTCCTCCTCCCGGGACACCTTC. The J gene is TRBJ1-2, the V gene TRBV6-6; D not resolved. The CDR3 is made up of 11 amino acids. Deletions cut 4 bases from V and 12 bases from J, with 12 bases between. The germline gives CDR1 MNHNY, CDR2 SVGAGI (reference sequence).

The chain joins TRBV19 to TRBJ1-2; perhaps TRBD1 as D (5 bases). The CDR3 totals 14 residues. CDR1 and CDR2 from the germline V gene are LNHDA and SQIVND (reference sequence). With 1 base removed from V and 6 bases from J, the gap between germline ends came to 12 bases. The CDR3 here is CASSIVTSGDGYTF. In DNA, the CDR3 is TGTGCCAGTAGTATAGTGACTTCGGGGGATGGCTACACCTTC.

This chain's CDR3 is CATSDPGVVQPQHF. CDR3 nucleotide sequence: TGTGCCACCAGTGACCCAGGGGTGGTCCAGCCCCAGCATTTT. The chain has TRBV24-1 and TRBJ1-5; D is possibly TRBD1 (6 bases). The CDR3 length is 14 residues. V gave up 4 bases and J gave up 7 bases, with 13 bases separating them. The germline V gene has CDR1 KGHDR and CDR2 SFDVKD.

This chain uses TRBV7-2 with TRBJ1-2; weak D call: TRBD1 (6 bases). CDR3 size: 16 residues. V gave up 5 bases and J gave up 7 bases, with 23 bases separating them. CDR1 SGHTA and CDR2 FQGNSA come from the germline V gene. The CDR3, as DNA: TGTGCCAGCAGCCCCAAGACAGGTCTTACGGGTTTTGGCTACACCTTC. It translates to CASSPKTGLTGFGYTF.

The V gene is TRBV5-6, the J gene TRBJ1-1; D gene uncertain. Trimming removed 0 bases at V and 4 bases at J, with 10 bases between. CDR3 size: 14 residues. Germline CDR1 and CDR2: SGHDT and YYEEEE. CDR3 nucleotides: TGTGCCAGCAGCTTGGGCGGGCGGGTCACTGAAGCTTTCTTT. Translating gives CASSLGGRVTEAFF.

Only one count was recorded for this clone. The gene calls are TRBV10-3 and TRBJ1-3, with 9 bases matching TRBD1. Per germline, CDR1 ENHRY and CDR2 SYGVKD. The trim removed 4 bases at V and 4 bases at J, leaving 5 bases unmatched. The CDR3 has 15 residues. The CDR3 reads CAISVRQGVGNTIYF. In nucleotides, the CDR3 is TGTGCCATCAGTGTCAGACAGGGGGTCGGAAACACCATATATTTT.

The chain links TRBV7-8 to TRBJ1-1, with D unresolved. Germline CDR1 reads SGHVS; CDR2 reads FQNEAQ. The CDR3 consists of 15 residues. V gave up 3 bases and J gave up 5 bases, with 16 bases separating them. CDR3 DNA: TGTGCCAGCAGCTTTGAGGCGGTCATACGAACTGAAGCTTTCTTT. Its protein product is CASSFEAVIRTEAFF.